The 24 T cell receptor beta chains reported below all come from one sample, sequenced in a study of beta chain features in type 1 diabetes listed by TCRdb under 2018. Library preparation was by the immunoSEQ multiplex PCR assay. The entire amount of isolated RNA was reverse transcribed using the High Capacity cDNA Reverse Transcription Kit, so the sequenced TCRB transcripts were expressed ones. TCRdb limited this immuneACCESS table to in-frame rearrangements with V and J called. A share of clones is missing; checked studies link under half to unresolved V genes, and the rest is unexplained. This sample is represented by some 270,000 clones; about 7.8% of them were singletons. More than 0.8% of the sample rests with the top ten. Sequencing was performed on central memory CD4+ T cells from blood. The receptor source for this set is a woman younger than 30 in good health.

This clone was recorded a few times. This chain joins TRBV19 and TRBJ2-3; D gene uncertain. This CDR3 is 14 amino acids long. The ends were cut back, 5 bases at V and 0 bases at J, with 9 bases in the middle. Germline CDR1 and CDR2: LNHDA and SQIVND (reference sequence). The CDR3 DNA is TGTGCCAGTAGTCCCGCGCCTAGCACAGATACGCAGTATTTT. Its protein is CASSPAPSTDTQYF.

This clone was seen a handful of times. Different DNA sequences within this sample yield the same CDR3. The chain has TRBV2 and TRBJ2-3; D is uncertain. The CDR3 covers 12 residues. CDR1 and CDR2 (germline): SNHLY, FYNNEI. Between the trimmed V and J ends, which lost 3 bases and 6 bases, there was a span of 7 bases. This chain's CDR3 is CASSDRGDTQYF. CDR3 DNA sequence: TGTGCCAGCAGTGACCGTGGGGATACGCAGTATTTT. The entire variable domain, with the rest obtained from reference TRBV2 and TRBJ2-3, is as follows: EPEVTQTPSHQVTQMGQEVILRCVPISNHLYFYWYRQILGQKVEFLVSFYNNEISEKSEIFDDQFSVERPDGSNFTLKIRSTKLEDSAMYFCASSDRGDTQYFGPGTRLTVL.

The J gene is TRBJ1-2, the V gene TRBV27; no definite D call. The CDR3 extends over 13 amino acids. V lost 3 bases, J lost 1 base, and 6 bases lay in between. Germline V gives CDR1 MNHEY, CDR2 SMNVEV (reference sequence). CDR3 sequence (DNA): TGTGCCAGCAGTTTTTGGGATAACTATGGCTACACCTTC. Encoded protein: CASSFWDNYGYTF.

This sequence joins TRBV20-1 and TRBJ2-7; D may be TRBD1 (5 bases). The CDR3 sequence is 11 residues long. The ends were cut back, 3 bases at V and 6 bases at J, with 9 bases in the middle. Germline CDR1 and CDR2: DFQATT and SNEGSKA (reference sequence). This CDR3 is CSASQGSEQYF. The CDR3 nucleotides are TGCAGTGCTAGCCAGGGCAGCGAGCAGTACTTC.

A few counts support this clone. The chain combines TRBV19 with TRBJ1-1; 7 bases align to TRBD1. V lost 11 bases and J lost 1; bases outside the gene matches: 7. Germline CDR1 and CDR2: LNHDA and SQIVND (reference sequence). The CDR3 loop spans 13 amino acids. The CDR3 loop is CASRTGPNTEAFF. The DNA of the CDR3 is TGTGCCTCTCGGACAGGCCCGAACACTGAAGCTTTCTTT. The variable domain in full, completed from reference TRBV19 and TRBJ1-1, reads DGGITQSPKYLFRKEGQNVTLSCEQNLNHDAMYWYRQDPGQGLRLIYYSQIVNDFQKGDIAEGYSVSREKKESFPLTVTSAQKNPTAFYLCASRTGPNTEAFFGQGTRLTVV.

The V call is TRBV6-5, the J call TRBJ1-6; TRBD1 agrees at 7 bases. In germline, CDR1 is MNHEY, CDR2 SVGAGI. J lost 10 bases, V lost 1 base, and 7 bases had no gene match. This CDR3 is built from 15 residues. CDR3 coding DNA: TGTGCCAGCAGTTACTGGCAGGGGGTGCCCTCACCCCTCCACTTT. This gives the protein CASSYWQGVPSPLHF.

The chain couples TRBV28 to TRBJ1-2; the match to TRBD1 covers 7 bases. The CDR3 runs to 14 residues. Germline values: CDR1 MDHEN, CDR2 SYDVKM. J was trimmed by 13 bases and V by 7 bases; bases with no gene match: 18. The CDR3 nucleotides are TGTGCCAGCACTAACGGCGGGACAGCCCCTTTTATCACCTTC. Translated, it gives CASTNGGTAPFITF.

This clone was observed a few times. The chain joins TRBV7-9 to TRBJ2-1; the D gene is possibly TRBD1 (6 bases). Germline V gene lookup returns CDR1 SEHNR and CDR2 FQNEAQ (reference sequence). The CDR3 length is 15 residues. V was shortened by 2 bases and J by 2 bases, with 10 bases between the two germline ends. DNA of the CDR3: TGTGCCAGCAGCTTAACCAGGGGCACCTACAATGAGCAGTTCTTC. This sequence encodes CASSLTRGTYNEQFF. The full variable domain, with the rest looked up from reference TRBV7-9 and TRBJ2-1, is DTGVSQNPRHKITKRGQNVTFRCDPISEHNRLYWYRQTLGQGPEFLTYFQNEAQLEKSRLLSDRFSAERPKGSFSTLEIQRTEQGDSAMYLCASSLTRGTYNEQFFGPGTRLTVL.

The chain combines TRBV4-2 with TRBJ1-3; D remains ambiguous. Per germline, CDR1 LGHNA and CDR2 YNFKEQ. V was cut by 1 base and J by 0 bases, with 10 bases left in between. The CDR3 loop spans 16 amino acids. The CDR3 sequence: CASSQAAEYSGNTIYF. As DNA, the CDR3 is TGTGCCAGCAGCCAAGCGGCGGAATACTCTGGAAACACCATATATTTT.

This clone was counted at least ten times. The V gene is TRBV7-9, the J gene TRBJ2-6; D is ambiguous. The CDR3 runs to 13 residues. V lost 7 bases, J lost 2 bases, and 6 bases lay in between. CDR1 is SEHNR, CDR2 FQNEAQ, per germline (reference sequence). The CDR3 loop reads CASTRPGANVLTF. The CDR3 DNA follows: TGTGCCAGCACCAGGCCTGGGGCCAACGTCCTGACTTTC.

V and J are TRBV5-1 and TRBJ2-5; the D gene could be TRBD1 or TRBD2 (5 bases each). This CDR3 has 17 amino acids. Germline lookup yields CDR1 SGHRS and CDR2 YFSETQ. Trimming took 3 bases from V and 4 from J, leaving 22 bases between them. This chain's CDR3 is CASSSGAGNPRGETQYF. CDR3 bases: TGCGCCAGCAGCTCCGGGGCAGGAAACCCTCGGGGAGAGACCCAGTACTTC.

This clone came up a few times. This chain joins TRBV28 and TRBJ2-7; D may be TRBD2 (6 bases). Germline V gene lookup returns CDR1 MDHEN and CDR2 SYDVKM. The CDR3 spans 13 residues. V dropped 5 bases and J dropped 4 bases, with 12 bases sitting between them. CDR3 protein: CASSRGNNYEQYV. CDR3 coding DNA: TGTGCCAGCAGTCGGGGGAATAATTACGAGCAGTACGTC.

This clone appeared a few times. This chain links TRBV7-9 with TRBJ1-5; the match to TRBD1 covers 10 bases. The CDR3 loop spans 15 amino acids. CDR1 is SEHNR and CDR2 is FQNEAQ in the germline V gene (reference sequence). The ends lost 6 bases at V and 5 bases at J; junction bases unmatched: 7. The CDR3 loop reads CASSPDRGGHQPQHF. The CDR3 coding sequence is TGTGCCAGCAGTCCGGACAGGGGGGGGCATCAGCCCCAGCATTTT.

This clone occurred a few times. The sample contains more than one DNA sequence encoding this CDR3. The rearrangement uses TRBV7-9 and TRBJ2-3; D remains ambiguous. Germline V gives CDR1 SEHNR, CDR2 FQNEAQ (reference sequence). The CDR3 length is 15 residues. V was clipped by 3 bases and J by 0 bases, with 10 bases between them. The CDR3 nucleotides read TGTGCCAGCAGCTTGGGCGTTTTGAGCACAGATACGCAGTATTTT. Its translation: CASSLGVLSTDTQYF.

This clone was detected only once. The genes are TRBV5-1 and TRBJ2-1; D unclear. The germline V gene has CDR1 SGHRS and CDR2 YFSETQ. V lost 5 bases and J 1 base, leaving 10 bases between the germline ends. The CDR3 is 14 residues long. Here the CDR3 DNA reads TGCGCCAGCAGGGCGTCCCCTTCCTACAATGAGCAGTTCTTC. It yields the protein CASRASPSYNEQFF.

This clone was recorded a few times. The chain has TRBV5-1 and TRBJ2-1; D is possibly TRBD2 (6 bases). The CDR3 runs to 15 residues. CDR1 is SGHRS and CDR2 is YFSETQ in the germline V gene. V gave up 3 bases and J gave up 0 bases, with 10 bases separating them. CDR3 coding DNA: TGCGCCAGCAGCTCAGGAGGGTTCTCCTACAATGAGCAGTTCTTC. This encodes CASSSGGFSYNEQFF.

The chain carries TRBV4-3 and TRBJ2-3; 9 positions match TRBD2. The CDR3 sequence is 20 residues long. Germline trimming cut 1 base from V and 4 bases from J; bases unmatched to any gene: 18. CDR1 LGHNA and CDR2 YSLEER come from the germline V gene. The CDR3 protein is CASSQVRTSAVRSGADTQYF. In nucleotides, the CDR3 is TGCGCCAGCAGCCAAGTACGGACTAGCGCGGTTAGAAGCGGTGCAGATACGCAGTATTTT.

Here the CDR3 DNA reads TGCGCCAGCAGCCAAGCTCCAGGACAGGAGGGGACCTATGGCTACACCTTC. It codes for CASSQAPGQEGTYGYTF. J is TRBJ1-2 and V is TRBV4-1, with 7 positions matching TRBD1. Germline V gene lookup returns CDR1 MGHRA and CDR2 YSYEKL. This CDR3 is built from 17 residues. J gave up 4 bases and V 1 base, and 12 bases lay outside the gene matches.

This chain joins TRBV5-6 and TRBJ1-4; D is undetermined. The CDR3 is made up of 15 amino acids. Trimming took off 2 bases at V and 4 bases at J, with 12 bases between the two ends. Looked up from germline, CDR1 is SGHDT and CDR2 is YYEEEE. The DNA for the CDR3 is TGTGCCAGCAGCTTTGGAGGAGCCAATAATGAAAAACTGTTTTTT. Protein product: CASSFGGANNEKLFF. The complete variable domain, with remaining parts taken from reference TRBV5-6 and TRBJ1-4, reads DAGVTQSPTHLIKTRGQQVTLRCSPKSGHDTVSWYQQALGQGPQFIFQYYEEEERQRGNFPDRFSGHQFPNYSSELNVNALLLGDSALYLCASSFGGANNEKLFFGSGTQLSVL.

The CDR3 bases are TGTGCCAGCGAACCCAGAGGAGGGACAAGCTCTGGAAACACCATATATTTT. It is translated as CASEPRGGTSSGNTIYF. J is TRBJ1-3 and V is TRBV2, with D tentatively TRBD1 (6 bases). Germline assignment: CDR1 SNHLY and CDR2 FYNNEI. The CDR3 has 17 residues. V shed 8 bases and J shed 0 bases, with 20 bases lying between them.

The chain links TRBV11-2 to TRBJ2-1, with 8 bases identical to TRBD2. V shed 5 bases and J 7 bases; nucleotides not matched to a gene: 10. This CDR3 spans 15 amino acids. Germline CDR1 SGHAT, CDR2 FQNNGV. This CDR3 is CASSPVRGGRNEQFF. The CDR3 DNA sequence: TGTGCCAGCAGCCCGGTAAGAGGCGGGAGGAATGAGCAGTTCTTC.

The V call is TRBV7-2, the J call TRBJ2-2; the D gene is possibly TRBD2 (5 bases). Germline V gene lookup returns CDR1 SGHTA and CDR2 FQGNSA. There are 13 residues in the CDR3. V lost 7 bases and J 6 bases, leaving 12 bases between the germline ends. DNA of the CDR3: TGTGCCAGCAACCCCGTGAGGGCCGGGGAGCTGTTTTTT. Its protein is CASNPVRAGELFF.

This clone was seen a handful of times. The chain carries TRBV29-1 and TRBJ2-3; D uncertain. The V gene lost 4 bases and the J gene lost 0 bases, with 5 bases spanning the gap. The CDR3 sequence is 12 residues long. CDR1 is SQVTM and CDR2 is ANQGSEA in the germline V gene. The CDR3 region is CSVARSTDTQYF. In nucleotides, the CDR3 is TGCAGCGTTGCGAGGAGCACAGATACGCAGTATTTT.

CDR3 amino acids: CASSLEGRVLGGYTF. CDR3 DNA: TGTGCCAGCAGTTTGGAGGGCAGGGTCCTTGGCGGCTACACCTTC. The chain joins TRBV2 to TRBJ1-2; D is perhaps TRBD1 (5 bases). The CDR3 contains 15 residues. Trimming took off 5 bases at V and 8 bases at J, with 21 bases between the two ends. CDR1 is SNHLY, CDR2 FYNNEI, per germline.